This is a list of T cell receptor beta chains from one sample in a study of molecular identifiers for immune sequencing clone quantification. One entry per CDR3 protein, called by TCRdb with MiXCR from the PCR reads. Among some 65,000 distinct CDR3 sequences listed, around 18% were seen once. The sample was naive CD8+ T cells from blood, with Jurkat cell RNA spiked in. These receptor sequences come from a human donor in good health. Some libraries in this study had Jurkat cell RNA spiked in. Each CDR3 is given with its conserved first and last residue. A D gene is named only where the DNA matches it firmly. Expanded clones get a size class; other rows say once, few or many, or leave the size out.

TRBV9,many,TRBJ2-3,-,TGTGCCAGCAGCGTTTCTCCTAGAAGCGGAGAACGCACAGATACGCAGTATTTT,CASSVSPRSGERTDTQYF
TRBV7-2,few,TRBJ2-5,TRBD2,TGTGCCAGCAGCCCCGACGGAAGACTAGCGGGATCCGAGACCCAGTACTTC,CASSPDGRLAGSETQYF
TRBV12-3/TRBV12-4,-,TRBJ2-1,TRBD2,TGTGCCAGCAGTTTCGTAAGGACTAGCGGCTCCTACAATGAGCGGTTCTTC,CASSFVRTSGSYNERFF
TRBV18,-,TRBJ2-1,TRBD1,TGTGCCAGCTCACCGCCGGAGACAGGGGGTTTATACAATGAGCAGTTCTTC,CASSPPETGGLYNEQFF
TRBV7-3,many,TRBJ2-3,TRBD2,TGTGCCAGCAGCTTATTCTCGGCTAGCGGGATCGAAACAGATACGCAGTATTTT,CASSLFSASGIETDTQYF
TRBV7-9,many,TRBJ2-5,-,TGTGCCAGCAGCTTTAAGGGGCCCCAAGAGACCCAGTACTTC,CASSFKGPQETQYF
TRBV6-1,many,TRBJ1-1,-,TGTGCCAGCAGTGAAGCGCCAGGGTATTTTCTTTTCTTT,CASSEAPGYFLFF
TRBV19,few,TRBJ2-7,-,TGTGCCAGTAGTTACGGTCCGGGAACCTCCTACGAGCAGTACTTC,CASSYGPGTSYEQYF
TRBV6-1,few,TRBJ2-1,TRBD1,TGTGCCAGCAGCCGAAACAGGGGGAATGAGCAGTTCTTC,CASSRNRGNEQFF
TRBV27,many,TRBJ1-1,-,TGTGCCAGCAGTCTCTCCTCAGGGGTCACTGAAGCTTTCTTT,CASSLSSGVTEAFF
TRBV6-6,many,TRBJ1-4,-,TGTGCCAGCAGGGGTTGGACTAATGAAAAACTGTTTTTT,CASRGWTNEKLFF
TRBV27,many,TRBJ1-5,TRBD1,TGTGCCAGCAGTTCTTTTAACAGGGGGCGAGGTCAGCCCCAGCATTTT,CASSSFNRGRGQPQHF
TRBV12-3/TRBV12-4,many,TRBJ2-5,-,TGTGCCAGCAGTTTAACTGCATGGGGGGTGGCGGAGACCCAGTACTTC,CASSLTAWGVAETQYF
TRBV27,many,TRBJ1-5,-,TGTGCCAGCAGTTCCCCCGGTAGGCCCCAGCATTTT,CASSSPGRPQHF
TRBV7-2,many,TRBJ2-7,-,TGTGCCAGCAGCTTAGGGACACGCTACGAGCAGTACTTC,CASSLGTRYEQYF
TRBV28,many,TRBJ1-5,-,TGTGCCAGCAGCTCGGTATTCAGCAATCAGCCCCAGCATTTT,CASSSVFSNQPQHF
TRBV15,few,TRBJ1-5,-,TGTGCCACCAGCCCGGGACCAACCTGGCCCCAGCATTTT,CATSPGPTWPQHF
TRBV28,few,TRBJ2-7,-,TGTGCCAGCAGTTATCGAGGGACGGGGAGCTACGAGCAGTACTTC,CASSYRGTGSYEQYF
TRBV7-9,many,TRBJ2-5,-,TGTGCCAGCAGCGCAGGTGGGGCAGAGACCCAGTACTTC,CASSAGGAETQYF
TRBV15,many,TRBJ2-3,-,TGTGCCACCAGCAGTGACTGGGATACGCAGTATTTT,CATSSDWDTQYF
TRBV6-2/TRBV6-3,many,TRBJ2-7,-,TGTGCCAGCAGTTACCGCTTTAGGGGAAACTACGAGCAGTACTTC,CASSYRFRGNYEQYF
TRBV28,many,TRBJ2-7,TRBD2,TGTGCCAGCAGTCCCACCCCGGCGGGAGTCCCCTACGAGCAGTACTTC,CASSPTPAGVPYEQYF
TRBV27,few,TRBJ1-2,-,TGTGCCAGCAGTTTTGGAATTATAGGCTATGGCTACACCTTC,CASSFGIIGYGYTF
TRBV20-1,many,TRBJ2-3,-,TGCAGTGCTAGAGTATTACGGGTGGATACGCAGTATTTT,CSARVLRVDTQYF
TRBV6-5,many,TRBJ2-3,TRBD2,TGTGCCAGCACCCAGGGTAGCGGGATTTCAGATACGCAGTATTTT,CASTQGSGISDTQYF
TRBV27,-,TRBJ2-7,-,TGTGCCAGCAGTTTCGGAGGTTCCCTCGAGCAGTACTTC,CASSFGGSLEQYF
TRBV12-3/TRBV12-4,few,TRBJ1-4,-,TGTGCCAGCAGAAAAACAAGGGCAGGGGAAAAACTGTTTTTT,CASRKTRAGEKLFF
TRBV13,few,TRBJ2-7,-,TGTGCCAGCAGCCCCCCTCTTGAGCCGGGGGAGCAGTACTTC,CASSPPLEPGEQYF
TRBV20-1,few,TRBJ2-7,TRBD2,TGCAGTGCTAGAGGACTAGCGGGAGGTTCCTACGAGCAGTACTTC,CSARGLAGGSYEQYF
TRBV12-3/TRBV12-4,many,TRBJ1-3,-,TGTGCCAGCAGTTCCTCCCCCCCGGGGGAAGGGCTTGGAAACACCATATATTTT,CASSSSPPGEGLGNTIYF
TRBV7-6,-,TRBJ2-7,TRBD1,TGTGCCAGCAGCTTAGGAGAAGGGGGCGTCTACGAGCAGTACTTC,CASSLGEGGVYEQYF
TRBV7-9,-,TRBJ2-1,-,TGTGCCAGCATCAAGATAGCGGACAATGAGCAGTTCTTC,CASIKIADNEQFF
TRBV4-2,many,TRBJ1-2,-,TGTGCCAGCAGCCAAGAAGCAGGGACAAACTATGGCTACACCTTC,CASSQEAGTNYGYTF
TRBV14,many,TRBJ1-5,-,TGTGCCAGCAGCCAAGATCTGGATCAGCCCCAGCATTTT,CASSQDLDQPQHF
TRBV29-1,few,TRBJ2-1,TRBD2,TGCAGCGTTGACATCGGGAGGGGAGGCGAGCAGTTCTTC,CSVDIGRGGEQFF
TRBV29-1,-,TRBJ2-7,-,TGCAGCGTTGTCGGGAAAAACTACGAGCAGTACTTC,CSVVGKNYEQYF
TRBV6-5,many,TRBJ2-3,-,TGTGCCAGCAGTTACTTGAATACTATTACCGGCACAGATACGCAGTATTTT,CASSYLNTITGTDTQYF
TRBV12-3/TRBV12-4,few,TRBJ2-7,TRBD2,TGTGCCAGCAGTTTAAAGGCGGTAGCGGGATTCTACGAGCAGTACTTC,CASSLKAVAGFYEQYF
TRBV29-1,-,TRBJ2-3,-,TGCAGCGTTCCCCCGGGGGCGGAGGGATTCACAGATACGCAGTACTTT,CSVPPGAEGFTDTQYF
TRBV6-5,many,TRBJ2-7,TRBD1,TGTGCCAGCAGTTACGATGGGACAGGCCCCGAGCAGTACTTC,CASSYDGTGPEQYF
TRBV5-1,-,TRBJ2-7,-,TGCGCCAGCAGCATGTCAACAGGGATTGAAGAGCAGTACTTC,CASSMSTGIEEQYF
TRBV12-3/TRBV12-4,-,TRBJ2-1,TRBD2,TGTGCCAGCAGCCGGACTAGCGGCTCCTACAATGAGCAGTTCTTC,CASSRTSGSYNEQFF
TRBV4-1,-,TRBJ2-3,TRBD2,TGCGCCAGCAGCCAACCGGGGGGGAACACAGATACGCAGTATTTT,CASSQPGGNTDTQYF
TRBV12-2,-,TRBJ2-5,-,TGTGCAAGTCGCTTCAAGGGTCTGGTGGAGACCCAGTACTTC,CASRFKGLVETQYF
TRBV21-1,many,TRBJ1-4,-,TGTGCCAGCAGCACCCTAGGTCGGGCAACTAATGAAAAACTGTTTTTT,CASSTLGRATNEKLFF
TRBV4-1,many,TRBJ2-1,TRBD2,TGCGCCAGCAGCCAAGGCACTAGCGGGATATTGGATGAGCAGTTCTTC,CASSQGTSGILDEQFF
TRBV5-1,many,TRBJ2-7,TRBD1,TGCGCCAGCAGCCCGACAGGGTTCGAGCAGTACTTC,CASSPTGFEQYF
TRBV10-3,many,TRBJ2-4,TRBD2,TGTGCCATCAGTGATAGGGCTAGCGGAGGTATAGACATTCAGTACTTC,CAISDRASGGIDIQYF
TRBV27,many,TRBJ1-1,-,TGTGCCAGCAGTTTATCGGCATCGGCGACTGAAGCTTTCTTT,CASSLSASATEAFF
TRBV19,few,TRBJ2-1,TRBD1,TGTGCCAGTAGTATAGTCTCTGGGACAGGGGGCAATGAGCAGTTCTTC,CASSIVSGTGGNEQFF